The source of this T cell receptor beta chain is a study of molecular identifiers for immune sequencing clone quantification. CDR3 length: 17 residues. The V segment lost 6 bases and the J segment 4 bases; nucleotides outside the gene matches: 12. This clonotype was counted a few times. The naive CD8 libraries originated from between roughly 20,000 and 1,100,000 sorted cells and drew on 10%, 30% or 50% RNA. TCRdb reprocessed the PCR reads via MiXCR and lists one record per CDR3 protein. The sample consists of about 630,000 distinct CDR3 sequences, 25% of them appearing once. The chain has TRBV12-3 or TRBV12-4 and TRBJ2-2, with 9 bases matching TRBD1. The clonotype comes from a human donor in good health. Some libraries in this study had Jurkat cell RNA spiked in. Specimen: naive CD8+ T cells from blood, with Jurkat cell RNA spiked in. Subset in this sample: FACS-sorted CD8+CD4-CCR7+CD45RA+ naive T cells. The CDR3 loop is CASSPGTGMRSTGELFF. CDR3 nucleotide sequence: TGTGCCAGCAGCCCCGGGACAGGGATGAGGTCCACCGGGGAGCTGTTTTTT.